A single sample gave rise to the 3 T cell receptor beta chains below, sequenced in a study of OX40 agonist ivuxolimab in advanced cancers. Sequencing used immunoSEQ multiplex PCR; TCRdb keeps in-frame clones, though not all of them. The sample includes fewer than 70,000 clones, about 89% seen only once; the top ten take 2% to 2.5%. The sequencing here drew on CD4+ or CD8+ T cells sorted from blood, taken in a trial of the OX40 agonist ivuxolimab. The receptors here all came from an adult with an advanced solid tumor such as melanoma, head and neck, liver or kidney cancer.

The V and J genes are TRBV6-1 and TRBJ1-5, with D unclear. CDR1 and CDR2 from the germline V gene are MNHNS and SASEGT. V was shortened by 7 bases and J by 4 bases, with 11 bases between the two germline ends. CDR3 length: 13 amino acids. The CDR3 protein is CASTGEINQPQHF. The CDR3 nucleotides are TGTGCCAGCACCGGGGAAATAAATCAGCCCCAGCATTTT.

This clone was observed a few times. CDR3 DNA: TGTGCCAGCAGCTGGCGGGGGCGGGGTGGCACAGATACGCAGTATTTT. It encodes CASSWRGRGGTDTQYF. The chain is built from TRBV7-2 and TRBJ2-3; D may be TRBD2 (7 bases). The germline V gene encodes CDR1 SGHTA and CDR2 FQGNSA. V was clipped by 4 bases and J by 1 base, with 15 bases between them. This CDR3 contains 16 residues.

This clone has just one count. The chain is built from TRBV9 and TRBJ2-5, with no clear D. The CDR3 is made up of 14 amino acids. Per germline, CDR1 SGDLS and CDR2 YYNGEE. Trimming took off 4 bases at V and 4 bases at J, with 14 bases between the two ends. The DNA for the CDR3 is TGTGCCAGCAGCCCACGTCAATGGGCAGAGACCCAGTACTTC. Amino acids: CASSPRQWAETQYF.